These 31 T cell receptor beta chains were all obtained from the same sample, sequenced in a study of blood T cell repertoires in COVID-19 (dated by TCRdb to between 2020 and 2021). The method behind the library was the immunoSEQ multiplex PCR assay. TCRdb limited this immuneACCESS table to in-frame rearrangements with V and J called. A share of clones is missing; checked studies link under half to unresolved V genes, and the rest is unexplained. Here the sample has 380,000 or so clones; around 88% occur a single time. The top ten hold roughly 7.1% of the sample. The source material was peripheral blood. The receptor set was obtained from a woman in her fifties or sixties with COVID-19, enrolled during active disease.

The gene calls are TRBV29-1 and TRBJ1-1; possible D gene TRBD1, 5 bases. Looked up from germline, CDR1 is SQVTM and CDR2 is ANQGSEA. V was clipped by 2 bases and J by 0 bases, with 16 bases between them. The CDR3 runs to 16 residues. This CDR3 reads CSVEQGGWGVNTEAFF. In nucleotides, the CDR3 is TGCAGCGTTGAACAAGGTGGATGGGGCGTGAACACTGAAGCTTTCTTT.

V is TRBV11-3 and J is TRBJ2-5, with a tentative D call TRBD2 (5 bases). CDR3 size: 16 residues. Trimming left V 4 bases short and J 2 bases short, with 17 bases between. CDR1 and CDR2 (germline): SGHNT, YENEEA. The DNA of the CDR3 is TGTGCCAGCAGCTCTTGGACGGGGAATGTTCAAGAGACCCAGTACTTC. Its translation is CASSSWTGNVQETQYF.

The chain uses TRBV2 and TRBJ2-5; 11 bases are a match to TRBD2. The junction had 1 base not matched to a gene; V was cut back by 2 bases and J by 5 bases. The CDR3 consists of 14 residues. Germline loops: CDR1 SNHLY, CDR2 FYNNEI. CDR3 sequence reads: CASSERTSGETQYF. CDR3 bases: TGTGCCAGCAGTGAAAGGACTAGCGGGGAGACCCAGTACTTC.

This clone was seen only a few times. This chain uses TRBV2 with TRBJ1-5; maybe TRBD1 (6 bases). The CDR3 is 15 amino acids. The germline CDR1 and CDR2 sequences are SNHLY and FYNNEI. V lost 6 bases, J lost 2 bases, and 14 bases lay in between. The CDR3 nucleotides read TGTGCCAGCAGAGGGAGGGGGTCCCGCAATCAGCCCCAGCATTTT. Translation gives CASRGRGSRNQPQHF. The complete variable domain, with remaining parts taken from reference TRBV2 and TRBJ1-5, reads EPEVTQTPSHQVTQMGQEVILRCVPISNHLYFYWYRQILGQKVEFLVSFYNNEISEKSEIFDDQFSVERPDGSNFTLKIRSTKLEDSAMYFCASRGRGSRNQPQHFGDGTRLSIL.

This clone was found once. This CDR3 reads CASSAGTDNQPQHF. The CDR3, as DNA: TGTGCCAGCAGCGCCGGGACAGACAATCAGCCCCAGCATTTT. The chain is built from TRBV9 and TRBJ1-5; 7 nucleotides agree with TRBD1. The CDR3 spans 14 residues. The junction had 3 bases not matched to a gene; V was cut back by 3 bases and J by 3 bases. Germline-derived CDR1 and CDR2 are SGDLS and YYNGEE. The full variable domain, rest sourced from reference TRBV9 and TRBJ1-5, is DSGVTQTPKHLITATGQRVTLRCSPRSGDLSVYWYQQSLDQGLQFLIQYYNGEERAKGNILERFSAQQFPDLHSELNLSSLELGDSALYFCASSAGTDNQPQHFGDGTRLSIL.

In this sample, this clone turned up a few times. The chain combines TRBV3-1 (or the pseudogene TRBV3-2) with TRBJ2-7; possibly TRBD2 for D (6 bases). Between the trimmed V and J ends, which lost 4 bases and 1 base, there was a span of 14 bases. Germline CDR1 LGHDT, CDR2 YNNKEL (reference sequence). The CDR3 has 15 residues. The CDR3 DNA sequence: TGTGCCAGCAGCCCCGGCGGGGCACCGTCCTACGAGCAGTACTTC. Translating it yields CASSPGGAPSYEQYF.

V is TRBV7-3 and J is TRBJ2-7; D ambiguous. Germline V gives CDR1 SGHTA, CDR2 FQGTGA. With 5 bases removed from V and 2 bases from J, the gap between germline ends came to 16 bases. The CDR3 covers 15 residues. The CDR3 DNA reads as TGTGCCAGCAGCCTATCCCCCCAAGAAACCTACGAGCAGTACTTC. Protein: CASSLSPQETYEQYF.

The V and J genes are TRBV6-5 and TRBJ1-5; a possible D gene is TRBD1 (5 bases). The germline V gene has CDR1 MNHEY and CDR2 SVGAGI. The CDR3 consists of 14 residues. The V end lost 8 bases, the J end lost 3 bases, and 14 bases lay between the germline ends. The CDR3 DNA reads as TGTGCCAGCTCCCGGGGGAACCTCAATCAGCCCCAGCATTTT. Its protein product is CASSRGNLNQPQHF.

The chain recombines TRBV5-1 with TRBJ2-1, with 9 bases fitting TRBD2. The CDR3 has 16 residues. Germline V gene lookup returns CDR1 SGHRS and CDR2 YFSETQ. Germline trimming cut 1 base from V and 2 bases from J; bases unmatched to any gene: 4. CDR3 sequence: CASSLLAGTAYNEQFF. The CDR3 DNA reads TGCGCCAGCAGCTTGCTAGCGGGGACCGCCTACAATGAGCAGTTCTTC.

The chain recombines TRBV4-2 with TRBJ2-5; 11 bases are shared with TRBD2. This CDR3 is built from 15 residues. Germline CDR1 and CDR2: LGHNA and YNFKEQ. V shed 6 bases, J shed 4 bases, and the junction held 7 bases outside the gene matches. The CDR3 nucleotides are TGTGCCAGCAGTTCAATAGCGGGGGGGCGAGAGACCCAGTACTTC. Translated, it gives CASSSIAGGRETQYF.

The V gene is TRBV6-5, the J gene TRBJ1-3, with D possibly matching TRBD1 (5 bases). Trimming shortened V by 6 bases and J by 0 bases, and 9 bases separated the two germline ends. CDR3 length: 14 residues. Germline CDR1 is MNHEY and CDR2 is SVGAGI. The CDR3 loop reads CASRRTNSGNTIYF. The CDR3 region has the DNA TGTGCCAGCAGACGGACAAACTCTGGAAACACCATATATTTT.

This clone was recorded only once. The chain couples TRBV7-2 to TRBJ1-4; perhaps TRBD1 as D (6 bases). V was trimmed by 5 bases and J by 7 bases, leaving 20 bases between them. This CDR3 has 16 amino acids. Germline values: CDR1 SGHTA, CDR2 FQGNSA. CDR3 in amino acids: CASSPHPNRRGEKLFF. CDR3 DNA sequence: TGTGCCAGCAGCCCCCATCCGAACCGCAGGGGTGAAAAACTGTTTTTT.

This clone was detected only once. The chain combines TRBV20-1 with TRBJ1-1, with 8 positions matching TRBD1. The V gene end was trimmed by 3 bases and the J gene end by 4 bases; junction bases not matched to a gene: 7. The CDR3 extends over 14 amino acids. Germline values: CDR1 DFQATT, CDR2 SNEGSKA (reference sequence). CDR3 sequence reads: CSASPQTGGTEAFF. The CDR3, as DNA: TGCAGTGCTAGTCCTCAAACAGGGGGCACTGAAGCTTTCTTT.

This sequence joins TRBV9 and TRBJ2-7; 7 bases agree with TRBD2. J was trimmed by 0 bases and V by 3 bases; bases with no gene match: 6. The CDR3 loop spans 15 amino acids. Per germline, CDR1 SGDLS and CDR2 YYNGEE. This chain's CDR3 is CASSARGGDSYEQYF. DNA of the CDR3: TGTGCCAGCAGCGCGCGTGGGGGGGACTCCTACGAGCAGTACTTC.

This rearrangement joins TRBV7-5 to TRBJ1-1. TRBV7-5 is a pseudogene. This CDR3 contains 21 residues. In nucleotides, the CDR3 is TGTGCCAGAAGCTTAGGGCGCCTTCGGGAGGGGCTTGGGCCTAGTCTCGCTGAAGCTTTCTTT. This translates into CARSLGRLREGLGPSLAEAFF.

The chain employs TRBV29-1 and TRBJ1-5, with TRBD1 matching 11 bases. Germline CDR1 is SQVTM and CDR2 is ANQGSEA. The CDR3 has 13 residues. Unmatched junction bases numbered 5, after V lost 6 bases and J lost 7 bases. CDR3 nucleotides: TGCAGCGTGGGCCGGGACAGGGGGCAGCCCCAGCATTTT. Its translation: CSVGRDRGQPQHF.

The chain is built from TRBV2 and TRBJ1-6; D is unresolved. The CDR3 loop spans 13 amino acids. Germline values: CDR1 SNHLY, CDR2 FYNNEI. Between the trimmed V and J ends, which lost 5 bases and 7 bases, there was a span of 9 bases. As DNA, the CDR3 is TGTGCCAGCAGTCGGGGTCAGAATTCACCCCTCCACTTT. Its protein product is CASSRGQNSPLHF.

This chain uses TRBV4-3 with TRBJ1-5; TRBD1 agrees at 9 bases. The CDR3 has 18 amino acids. Trimming cost V 0 bases and J 6 bases; bases outside gene matches: 12. Germline loops: CDR1 LGHNA, CDR2 YSLEER. The CDR3 coding sequence is TGCGCCAGCAGCCAAGATGGTATGGGACAGGGTTTAGGTCAGCCCCAGCATTTT. Translating gives CASSQDGMGQGLGQPQHF.

CDR3 region: CASSRTGGVGNTIYF. Here the CDR3 DNA reads TGTGCCAGCTCCCGCACAGGGGGTGTTGGAAACACCATATATTTT. The V call is TRBV18, the J call TRBJ1-3, with 8 bases aligning to TRBD1. This CDR3 spans 15 amino acids. Germline V gene lookup returns CDR1 KGHSH and CDR2 LQKENI. V was clipped by 6 bases and J by 3 bases; unmatched bases: 7.

This sequence joins TRBV4-3 and TRBJ1-4; 9 nucleotides agree with TRBD1. CDR1 and CDR2 from the germline V gene are LGHNA and YSLEER. J lost 4 bases, V lost 1 base, and 1 base had no gene match. This CDR3 spans 15 amino acids. CDR3 sequence (DNA): TGCGCCAGCAGCCAAGCGGGACAGGGTAATGAAAAACTGTTTTTT. Protein: CASSQAGQGNEKLFF.

This rearrangement joins TRBV7-2 to TRBJ1-2; a weak D match, TRBD1 (5 bases). Germline V gene lookup returns CDR1 SGHTA and CDR2 FQGNSA. The V end lost 3 bases, the J end lost 8 bases, and 22 bases lay between the germline ends. The CDR3 has 16 residues. The CDR3 protein is CASSFRNPAGGVGYTF. CDR3 bases: TGTGCCAGCAGCTTCCGAAATCCGGCGGGGGGGGTAGGCTACACCTTC. Together with reference TRBV7-2 and TRBJ1-2, the CDR3 gives the full variable domain: GAGVSQSPSNKVTEKGKDVELRCDPISGHTALYWYRQSLGQGLEFLIYFQGNSAPDKSGLPSDRFSAERTGGSVSTLTIQRTQQEDSAVYLCASSFRNPAGGVGYTFGSGTRLTVV.

The chain combines TRBV2 with TRBJ2-5; tentative D call: TRBD1 (6 bases). Trimming left V 6 bases short and J 4 bases short, with 12 bases between. The germline V gene has CDR1 SNHLY and CDR2 FYNNEI. The CDR3 loop spans 13 amino acids. CDR3 in DNA: TGTGCCAGCAGAAACAGGGTGGGAGAGACCCAGTACTTC. It encodes CASRNRVGETQYF.

The genes are TRBV2 and TRBJ1-1; TRBD1 agrees at 8 bases. The CDR3 runs to 14 residues. Unmatched junction bases numbered 4, after V lost 6 bases and J lost 1 base. CDR1 SNHLY and CDR2 FYNNEI come from the germline V gene. The CDR3 loop is CASSDTGGNTEAFF. As DNA, the CDR3 is TGTGCCAGCAGCGATACAGGGGGGAACACTGAAGCTTTCTTT.

The rearrangement joins TRBV4-3 to TRBJ2-7, with 10 bases that match TRBD1. J gave up 3 bases and V 1 base, and 9 bases lay outside the gene matches. The V gene's germline CDR1 is LGHNA and CDR2 YSLEER. The CDR3 extends over 17 amino acids. For the CDR3, the DNA is TGCGCCAGCAGCCAAGCTCGCCGGGACAGGGGACACTACGAGCAGTACTTC. Amino acid sequence: CASSQARRDRGHYEQYF.

The chain couples TRBV7-2 to TRBJ1-1; D gene ambiguous. Germline V gene data show CDR1 as SGHTA and CDR2 as FQGNSA. V was shortened by 1 base and J by 0 bases, with 9 bases between the two germline ends. This CDR3 spans 15 amino acids. Here the CDR3 reads CASSLGLLMNTEAFF. The CDR3 region has the DNA TGTGCCAGCAGCTTAGGGCTCCTTATGAACACTGAAGCTTTCTTT.

J is TRBJ1-2 and V is TRBV7-6, with 8 bases matching TRBD1. Trimming took 5 bases from V and 2 from J; bases not matched to a gene: 7. CDR3 length: 15 residues. The germline V gene has CDR1 SGHVS and CDR2 FNYEAQ. The CDR3 is CASSKYRGSNYGYTF. CDR3 nucleotide sequence: TGTGCCAGCAGCAAATACAGGGGGTCCAACTATGGCTACACCTTC. Full variable domain (missing parts from reference TRBV7-6 and TRBJ1-2): GAGVSQSPRYKVTKRGQDVALRCDPISGHVSLYWYRQALGQGPEFLTYFNYEAQQDKSGLPNDRFSAERPEGSISTLTIQRTEQRDSAMYRCASSKYRGSNYGYTFGSGTRLTVV.

The CDR3 spells CASSQRTGVGNTIYF. The CDR3 region has the DNA TGCGCCAGCAGCCAACGGACAGGGGTTGGAAACACCATATATTTT. The V gene is TRBV5-1, the J gene TRBJ1-3; 9 nucleotides align to TRBD1. V dropped 4 bases and J dropped 3; count of bases not matched to a gene: 5. The V gene's germline CDR1 is SGHRS and CDR2 YFSETQ. This CDR3 comprises 15 residues.

The rearrangement uses TRBV5-1 and TRBJ1-2; 9 bases agree with TRBD1. Germline values: CDR1 SGHRS, CDR2 YFSETQ. CDR3 length: 13 amino acids. V gave up 4 bases and J gave up 6 bases; unmatched junction bases: 4. In nucleotides, the CDR3 is TGCGCCAGCAGCACGGGACAGGGAAATGGCTACACCTTC. Translation: CASSTGQGNGYTF. The full variable domain, with the rest looked up from reference TRBV5-1 and TRBJ1-2, is KAGVTQTPRYLIKTRGQQVTLSCSPISGHRSVSWYQQTPGQGLQFLFEYFSETQRNKGNFPGRFSGRQFSNSRSEMNVSTLELGDSALYLCASSTGQGNGYTFGSGTRLTVV.

V is TRBV29-1 and J is TRBJ1-2; 11 bases fit TRBD1. The CDR3 has 14 residues. Trimming cost V 6 bases and J 1 base; bases outside gene matches: 4. Germline values: CDR1 SQVTM, CDR2 ANQGSEA. CDR3 nucleotides: TGCAGCGTGGTAGGGACAGGGGGTAACTATGGCTACACCTTC. The encoded protein is CSVVGTGGNYGYTF.

The chain carries TRBV6-5 and TRBJ2-3, with D unclear. The CDR3 is made up of 11 amino acids. CDR1 is MNHEY and CDR2 is SVGAGI in the germline V gene. V lost 7 bases and J lost 3, with 5 bases in between. CDR3 DNA sequence: TGTGCCAGCAAAACTACAGATACGCAGTATTTT. Translation gives CASKTTDTQYF.

The rearrangement uses TRBV2 and TRBJ1-4; 8 bases are a match to TRBD1. Unmatched junction bases numbered 3, after V lost 7 bases and J lost 2 bases. The CDR3 has 14 amino acids. The germline V gene encodes CDR1 SNHLY and CDR2 FYNNEI. The CDR3 DNA follows: TGTGCCAGCAACCAGGGGGCGACTAATGAAAAACTGTTTTTT. This codes for CASNQGATNEKLFF.